The 27 T cell receptor beta chains listed next were all sequenced from one sample in a study of a mutant IDH1 vaccine in newly diagnosed glioma. The time point denotes: week 23, last vaccination. Doses comprised 300 ug of mutant IDH1 20-mer peptide each, plus topical imiquimod. These receptors' antigens are unknown. The protocol was immunoSEQ multiplex PCR, while the TCRdb copy is restricted to in-frame clones and leaves out a portion. The sample lists about 65,000 clones; around 84% were seen once. The sample consisted of PBMCs, taken from a glioma patient whose treatment included an IDH1 peptide vaccine. All receptors derive from a man younger than 40 with glioma.

The chain joins TRBV5-1 to TRBJ1-5, with a weak D call TRBD1 (6 bases). Trimming left V 0 bases short and J 5 bases short, with 12 bases between. Germline V gene lookup returns CDR1 SGHRS and CDR2 YFSETQ. This CDR3 region has 15 residues. The DNA for the CDR3 is TGCGCCAGCAGCTTGGGGACAGAAAAAGATCAGCCCCAGCATTTT. Encoded protein: CASSLGTEKDQPQHF.

This chain links TRBV4-1 with TRBJ1-4; D remains ambiguous. CDR3 length: 15 residues. V lost 4 bases, J lost 0 bases, and 9 bases lay in between. Germline V lookup: CDR1 MGHRA, CDR2 YSYEKL. CDR3 protein: CASSPTGSTNEKLFF. DNA of the CDR3: TGCGCCAGCAGCCCAACCGGGTCAACTAATGAAAAACTGTTTTTT.

The CDR3 region has the DNA TGTGCCAGCAGCGTCGGGACAGGTGGTTTCACCATATATTTT. Encoded protein: CASSVGTGGFTIYF. The V and J genes are TRBV9 and TRBJ1-3; 8 nucleotides line up with TRBD1. After removal of 2 bases from V and 9 bases from J, the junction contained 7 bases not matched to a gene. Per germline, CDR1 SGDLS and CDR2 YYNGEE. This CDR3 contains 14 residues.

V gene TRBV28 combines with J gene TRBJ2-7; D is undetermined. The CDR3 extends over 13 amino acids. The germline gives CDR1 MDHEN, CDR2 SYDVKM. V lost 4 bases to trimming and J lost 3 bases, with 10 bases between them. The CDR3 DNA sequence: TGTGCCAGCAGTTACACACCCCACTACGAGCAGTACTTC. This codes for CASSYTPHYEQYF.

CDR3 in DNA: TGTGCCAGCAGTCCCAGCGGGACAGGGAACACTGAAGCTTTCTTT. Translation gives CASSPSGTGNTEAFF. The rearrangement uses TRBV28 and TRBJ1-1; 8 positions agree with TRBD1. The CDR3 covers 15 residues. Per the germline V gene, CDR1 is MDHEN and CDR2 is SYDVKM. V gave up 5 bases and J gave up 1 base; unmatched junction bases: 6.

The chain has TRBV19 and TRBJ2-1; TRBD2 agrees at 7 bases. The length of the CDR3 is 16 residues. After removal of 4 bases from V and 7 bases from J, the junction contained 13 bases not matched to a gene. Germline V gene data show CDR1 as LNHDA and CDR2 as SQIVND (reference sequence). The CDR3 DNA is TGTGCCAGTAGTACCCGAGCGGGGCCTATCCTGAATGAGCAGTTCTTC. Residues: CASSTRAGPILNEQFF.

V is TRBV4-1 and J is TRBJ2-3; possible D gene TRBD2, 5 bases. Trimming cost V 4 bases and J 0 bases, with 11 bases left between them. CDR3 size: 15 residues. Per the germline V gene, CDR1 is MGHRA and CDR2 is YSYEKL. CDR3 sequence (DNA): TGCGCCAGCAGCCTTCTACTAGTAAGCACAGATACGCAGTATTTT. Amino acid sequence: CASSLLLVSTDTQYF.

The chain couples TRBV5-4 to TRBJ2-5, with 9 bases matching TRBD1. Unmatched junction bases numbered 12, after V lost 5 bases and J lost 4 bases. Germline-derived CDR1 and CDR2 are SGHNT and YYREEE (reference sequence). The length of the CDR3 is 16 residues. The CDR3 region is CASRDPPGQGPETQYF. DNA of the CDR3: TGTGCCAGCAGGGACCCGCCCGGACAGGGGCCAGAGACCCAGTACTTC.

This clone has only a few counts. The rearrangement joins TRBV9 to TRBJ1-5; TRBD1 matches at 7 bases. Germline values: CDR1 SGDLS, CDR2 YYNGEE. Losses at the gene ends were 2 bases for V and 9 bases for J; bases not matched to a gene: 8. CDR3 size: 14 residues. In DNA form, the CDR3 reads TGTGCCAGCAGCGTCGGACAGGTCTCGCGGCCCCAGCATTTT. Translated: CASSVGQVSRPQHF.

The genes are TRBV13 and TRBJ2-6; D is uncertain. V was pared by 5 bases and J by 0 bases, with 8 bases between. The germline V gene encodes CDR1 PRHDT and CDR2 FYEKMQ (reference sequence). The CDR3 is made up of 15 amino acids. Here the CDR3 DNA reads TGTGCCAGCAGCGCCGGGCGCTCTGGGGCCAACGTCCTGACTTTC. Protein product: CASSAGRSGANVLTF.

This rearrangement joins TRBV2 to TRBJ1-2; 7 nucleotides line up with TRBD1. Per the germline V gene, CDR1 is SNHLY and CDR2 is FYNNEI. The CDR3 is made up of 15 amino acids. J was trimmed by 4 bases and V by 7 bases; bases with no gene match: 12. CDR3 sequence: CASNLQGPAVYGYTF. The CDR3 DNA reads as TGTGCCAGCAATTTACAGGGGCCAGCGGTCTATGGCTACACCTTC.

This rearrangement joins TRBV7-9 to TRBJ1-2; D is possibly TRBD1 (6 bases). CDR1 SEHNR and CDR2 FQNEAQ come from the germline V gene (reference sequence). Trimming pared 5 bases from V and 2 bases from J, leaving 12 bases between. The CDR3 totals 14 residues. The CDR3 spells CASSVGGENYGYTF. Written as DNA, the CDR3 is TGTGCCAGCAGCGTAGGGGGGGAGAACTATGGCTACACCTTC.

V gene TRBV7-9 combines with J gene TRBJ2-1; D remains unclear. CDR1 SEHNR and CDR2 FQNEAQ come from the germline V gene (reference sequence). V was trimmed by 5 bases and J by 15 bases, leaving 5 bases between them. CDR3 length: 8 residues. The CDR3 DNA reads as TGTGCCAGCAGCCCCGGGTTCTTC. Protein: CASSPGFF.

The chain couples TRBV9 to TRBJ2-2, with 7 bases aligning to TRBD1. Germline loops: CDR1 SGDLS, CDR2 YYNGEE. J lost 6 bases, V lost 0 bases, and 11 bases had no gene match. This CDR3 has 17 residues. The CDR3 region is CASSVEFFYRGAGELFF. CDR3 sequence (DNA): TGTGCCAGCAGCGTAGAGTTTTTTTACAGGGGTGCCGGGGAGCTGTTTTTT.

This chain joins TRBV5-1 and TRBJ2-1; 8 bases agree with TRBD2. This CDR3 has 15 amino acids. Trimming cost V 4 bases and J 7 bases; bases outside gene matches: 10. Per the germline V gene, CDR1 is SGHRS and CDR2 is YFSETQ. The CDR3 here is CASSLVAGGANEQFF. The CDR3 nucleotides read TGCGCCAGCAGCCTGGTGGCGGGGGGAGCGAATGAGCAGTTCTTC.

This clone came up once. The J gene is TRBJ2-3, the V gene TRBV10-1; tentative D call: TRBD2 (6 bases). Germline V gene data show CDR1 as WNHNN and CDR2 as SYGVQD (reference sequence). The CDR3 is 15 residues long. The V end was cut by 3 bases, the J end by 2 bases, with 12 bases between. CDR3 residues: CASSDTGDTTDTQYF. The CDR3 DNA follows: TGCGCCAGCAGTGACACGGGAGATACCACAGATACGCAGTATTTT.

The rearrangement links TRBV9 to TRBJ1-1, with a weak D call TRBD1 (5 bases). Germline loops: CDR1 SGDLS, CDR2 YYNGEE. The CDR3 consists of 15 residues. The ends were cut back, 2 bases at V and 5 bases at J, with 16 bases in the middle. CDR3 nucleotides: TGTGCCAGCAGCGTGGTGGGGGAGGTGGGAACTGAAGCTTTCTTT. Translating gives CASSVVGEVGTEAFF.

The V and J genes are TRBV5-6 and TRBJ2-5; 8 nucleotides match TRBD1. The CDR3 has 13 residues. With V trimmed by 5 bases and J by 10 bases, 10 bases remained unmatched. Germline loops: CDR1 SGHDT, CDR2 YYEEEE. CDR3 bases: TGTGCCAGCAGTCCGACAGGGGCGGAGGACCAGTACTTC. Amino acid sequence: CASSPTGAEDQYF.

This clone has more than one count but fewer than ten. The rearrangement joins TRBV10-3 to TRBJ1-1; a weak D match, TRBD1 (6 bases). Trimming removed 5 bases at V and 1 base at J, with 8 bases between. This CDR3 has 13 residues. Germline CDR1 is ENHRY and CDR2 is SYGVKD. CDR3 loop: CAISKTGNTEAFF. Here the CDR3 DNA reads TGTGCCATCAGTAAGACAGGGAACACTGAAGCTTTCTTT.

This sequence joins TRBV18 and TRBJ1-1, with TRBD1 as a possible D gene (5 bases). The V gene's germline CDR1 is KGHSH and CDR2 LQKENI. The V and J ends lost 3 bases and 7 bases respectively, with 15 bases between them. The CDR3 spans 14 residues. The CDR3 protein is CASSPPGGWGEAFF. In DNA form, the CDR3 reads TGTGCCAGCTCACCTCCCGGGGGGTGGGGTGAAGCTTTCTTT.

This rearrangement joins TRBV6-1 to TRBJ1-4; 7 bases fit TRBD1. V was clipped by 6 bases and J by 5 bases; unmatched bases: 9. This CDR3 has 15 residues. The germline gives CDR1 MNHNS, CDR2 SASEGT. CDR3: CASRDHRGPNEKLFF. For the CDR3, the DNA is TGTGCCAGCAGGGACCACAGGGGTCCAAATGAAAAACTGTTTTTT.

The rearrangement links TRBV11-3 to TRBJ2-5; D tentatively reads TRBD1 or TRBD2 (5 bases each). This CDR3 has 14 amino acids. V was pared by 1 base and J by 1 base, with 7 bases between. Germline V CDR1 and CDR2: SGHNT, YENEEA. This CDR3 reads CASSLGGAQETQYF. CDR3 nucleotide sequence: TGTGCCAGCAGCTTAGGAGGGGCCCAAGAGACCCAGTACTTC.

The rearrangement links TRBV6-1 to TRBJ2-7, with 10 nucleotides matching TRBD2. Germline values: CDR1 MNHNS, CDR2 SASEGT. This CDR3 region has 15 residues. The V gene end was trimmed by 1 base and the J gene end by 4 bases; junction bases not matched to a gene: 4. The CDR3 DNA is TGTGCCAGCAGTGAAGAAGCTAGCGGGGGTTACGAGCAGTACTTC. Its protein is CASSEEASGGYEQYF.

This chain uses TRBV6-5 with TRBJ2-7; weak D call: TRBD2 (6 bases). The CDR3 loop spans 14 amino acids. Trimming removed 2 bases from V and 4 bases from J, with 12 bases in between. The germline V gene has CDR1 MNHEY and CDR2 SVGAGI. The CDR3, as DNA: TGTGCCAGCAGTTACCAGGGACTGGGATACGAGCAGTACTTC. Its translation is CASSYQGLGYEQYF.

The chain couples TRBV28 to TRBJ1-2; TRBD1 matches at 7 bases. V lost 6 bases to trimming and J lost 0 bases; unmatched junction nucleotides: 10. The CDR3 loop spans 16 amino acids. Germline-derived CDR1 and CDR2 are MDHEN and SYDVKM. The CDR3 DNA sequence: TGTGCCAGCAGCTTACCGGGACAGCACGCTAACTATGGCTACACCTTC. The encoded protein is CASSLPGQHANYGYTF.

This clone was observed a single time. The chain joins TRBV5-1 to TRBJ1-1; D unclear. Germline CDR1 and CDR2: SGHRS and YFSETQ. Deletions cut 0 bases from V and 5 bases from J, with 8 bases between. This CDR3 contains 13 residues. The CDR3 region has the DNA TGCGCCAGCAGCTTGGGATTCCAAACTGAAGCTTTCTTT. It codes for CASSLGFQTEAFF.

The chain is built from TRBV11-2 and TRBJ2-7; 12 nucleotides align to TRBD2. The CDR3 has 14 residues. Germline-derived CDR1 and CDR2 are SGHAT and FQNNGV. The ends lost 6 bases at V and 6 bases at J; junction bases unmatched: 6. Here the CDR3 DNA reads TGTGCCAGCAGGACCGAGACTAGCGGGGGCGAGCAGTACTTC. It is translated as CASRTETSGGEQYF.